This entry describes one T cell receptor (beta chain). This clonotype came up a few times. This receptor's antigen is unknown. No base quality values were provided; no much bigger clone lies one nucleotide off. Its CDR3 holds 15 amino acids, cysteine through phenylalanine. Only the CDR3 portion is preserved as DNA: 45 bases, with reading frame beginning at the first base. CDR1 and CDR2, per the germline V gene, are MDHEN and SYDVKM. This sample was taken from a study of CD4 and CD8 cells across lung adenocarcinoma regions (dated by TCRdb to 2017 to 2018). Context from the whole study: The study examined intratumor heterogeneity of the T cell receptor repertoire by comparing tumor centers with tumor margins.

The library was obtained by PCR. This sample was sequenced with a HiSeq X Ten. The raw public reads went through TCRdb reprocessing: fastp at Q25, MiXCR clone calling, in-frame beta chains kept. Every distinct CDR3 protein forms one entry, paired with its most common genes and DNA. The table for this sample lists 5,500 to 7,500 distinct CDR3 sequences; over 40% of them were counted only once. Jointly, the top ten make up about a fifth of the sample. Patients with localized lung adenocarcinoma, a subtype of non-small cell lung cancer, were used as donors. The samples were taken from the centers of localized lung adenocarcinomas. For TCR repertoire analysis, CD8+ T cells from tumor tissue were profiled separately from CD4+ T cells.

The clonotype was recovered from a female donor with lung adenocarcinoma. The CD4 and CD8 labels of this study may be unreliable. Sample: CD8+ T cells from the center of a lung tumor. According to the study, the label for this sample's cell subset or site signals: tumor center region. This sequence uses TRBV28 and TRBJ2-1, with 11 junctional bases fitting TRBD2. The J call may be faulty, since TRBJ2-7 better matches the DNA end. The CDR3 protein is CASSNDLAGGDEQYF. The sequenced DNA is TGTGCCAGCAGTAACGACTTAGCGGGAGGGGACGAGCAGTACTTC.